These 27 T cell receptor beta chains were all obtained from the same sample, sequenced in a study of shared clonotypes between healthy human individuals (dated by TCRdb to the early 2020s). Receptors were amplified or captured by the immunoSEQ multiplex PCR assay. Sourced from immuneACCESS, this table was stored by TCRdb with only in-frame sequences that have V and J called. A share of the clones is absent; for the studies checked, an unresolved V gene accounts for under half, and the remainder has no known explanation. The sample table shows about 870,000 clones, and almost 95% are seen once. Together, the top ten hold 20% to 30% of the sample. CD8 naive samples were CD45RO-negative cells positively selected for CCR7, giving a CD45RA+CCR7+ population that excluded TemRA cells. The sample taken for sequencing was naive CD8+ T cells sorted from blood. Interpreted using the paper, the cell subset or site label stands for: CD45RA+CCR7+. Every receptor here comes from a man aged 25-40 years in good health.

V is TRBV27 and J is TRBJ2-7, with 8 nucleotides matching TRBD1. J was trimmed by 4 bases and V by 7 bases; bases with no gene match: 12. CDR3 length: 15 residues. The germline V gene has CDR1 MNHEY and CDR2 SMNVEV (reference sequence). DNA of the CDR3: TGTGCCAGCACATATATTGGACAGGGTTGGTACGAGCAGTACTTC. Its translation is CASTYIGQGWYEQYF.

The chain links TRBV29-1 to TRBJ1-2, with D maybe TRBD1 (6 bases). The CDR3 covers 13 residues. Germline CDR1 reads SQVTM; CDR2 reads ANQGSEA. V lost 0 bases and J lost 4, with 9 bases in between. This CDR3 is CSVEEGGPYGYTF. The CDR3 nucleotides read TGCAGCGTTGAAGAAGGGGGGCCCTATGGCTACACCTTC.

The CDR3 is CASSLAGGDGDKLFF. For the CDR3, the DNA is TGTGCCAGCAGCTTAGCGGGAGGGGATGGTGACAAACTGTTTTTT. J is TRBJ1-4 and V is TRBV7-6, with a tentative D call TRBD1 (5 bases). CDR1 is SGHVS, CDR2 FNYEAQ, per germline. V gave up 0 bases and J gave up 11 bases, with 16 bases separating them. CDR3 size: 15 residues.

The CDR3 region is CASSPPGSPTEAFF. CDR3 bases: TGTGCCAGCAGCCCCCCCGGGTCCCCGACTGAAGCTTTCTTT. This chain links TRBV7-2 with TRBJ1-1; D not resolved. This CDR3 has 14 residues. CDR1 SGHTA and CDR2 FQGNSA come from the germline V gene. V lost 5 bases and J lost 5, with 15 bases in between.

This rearrangement joins TRBV5-1 to TRBJ2-2, with TRBD2 as a possible D gene (6 bases). The CDR3 loop spans 17 amino acids. Germline V gives CDR1 SGHRS, CDR2 YFSETQ. Trimming took off 0 bases at V and 2 bases at J, with 14 bases between the two ends. The CDR3 loop is CASSLAVSGTNTGELFF. In DNA, the CDR3 is TGCGCCAGCAGCTTGGCTGTTTCCGGGACTAACACCGGGGAGCTGTTTTTT.

The chain has TRBV7-9 and TRBJ2-1; D is uncertain. Germline V gene lookup returns CDR1 SEHNR and CDR2 FQNEAQ (reference sequence). Trimming pared 3 bases from V and 5 bases from J, leaving 8 bases between. The CDR3 runs 13 residues. The CDR3 reads CASSFTGNNEQFF. The DNA of the CDR3 is TGTGCCAGCAGCTTCACTGGGAACAATGAGCAGTTCTTC.

This clone came up once. The gene calls are TRBV6-5 and TRBJ1-6, with 8 bases that match TRBD1. V gave up 2 bases and J gave up 14 bases; unmatched junction bases: 8. Germline V gene lookup returns CDR1 MNHEY and CDR2 SVGAGI. This CDR3 is 14 amino acids long. The CDR3 DNA is TGTGCCAGCAGTTACGGGACAGGCATCCCCTCCCTCCACTTT. The encoded protein is CASSYGTGIPSLHF.

The J gene is TRBJ2-5, the V gene TRBV28; D gene uncertain. CDR1 and CDR2 from the germline V gene are MDHEN and SYDVKM. This CDR3 comprises 14 residues. Trimming removed 6 bases at V and 2 bases at J, with 13 bases between. In nucleotides, the CDR3 is TGTGCCAGCAGCCCCGGCTCCCAACAAGAGACCCAGTACTTC. This encodes CASSPGSQQETQYF.

The chain joins TRBV7-9 to TRBJ2-3; D is perhaps TRBD1 (5 bases). Germline CDR1 reads SEHNR; CDR2 reads FQNEAQ (reference sequence). This CDR3 spans 15 amino acids. Deletions cut 5 bases from V and 4 bases from J, with 16 bases between. DNA for the CDR3: TGTGCCAGCAGCAAGTCTAGGGGTATTTCAGATACGCAGTATTTT. It codes for CASSKSRGISDTQYF.

The CDR3 region is CASSIYGDGNQPQHF. The CDR3, as DNA: TGTGCCAGTAGTATATATGGGGACGGGAATCAGCCCCAGCATTTT. The chain uses TRBV19 and TRBJ1-5; weak D call: TRBD1 (5 bases). Trimming shortened V by 2 bases and J by 4 bases, and 12 bases separated the two germline ends. This CDR3 spans 15 amino acids. Germline CDR1 and CDR2: LNHDA and SQIVND (reference sequence).

The gene calls are TRBV1 and TRBJ2-2; the table gives TRBD2 as D, unverified against the DNA. TRBV1 is tagged as a pseudogene. The CDR3 contains 18 residues. The CDR3 coding sequence is TGCACCAGCAGCCAAGTTTCGATGCGGCTAGGACGGGGCGGGGAGCTGTTTTTT. Its translation is CTSSQVSMRLGRGGELFF.

The V gene is TRBV2, the J gene TRBJ2-7; 9 bases are a match to TRBD2. Trimming at V came to 8 bases and at J to 4 bases, leaving 12 bases not matched to a gene. This CDR3 is built from 15 residues. In germline, CDR1 is SNHLY, CDR2 FYNNEI. The CDR3, as DNA: TGTGCCAGCTCTCCGACTAGCGGATATGGGTACGAGCAGTACTTC. Protein: CASSPTSGYGYEQYF.

The chain has TRBV29-1 and TRBJ2-4, with D possibly TRBD1 on 6 matching bases. The ends were cut back, 1 base at V and 1 base at J, with 20 bases in the middle. The length of the CDR3 is 18 residues. Germline V gives CDR1 SQVTM, CDR2 ANQGSEA. The CDR3 nucleotides are TGCAGCGTTGAAGCCCCGGGACAACTAGAAGTCGCCAAAAACATTCAGTACTTC. This translates into CSVEAPGQLEVAKNIQYF.

The chain links TRBV6-6 to TRBJ1-1, with unresolved D. Looked up from germline, CDR1 is MNHNY and CDR2 is SVGAGI (reference sequence). Between the trimmed V and J ends, which lost 7 bases and 5 bases, there was a span of 23 bases. CDR3 length: 16 residues. CDR3 amino acids: CASNIAWQSAGTEAFF. The CDR3, as DNA: TGTGCCAGCAACATCGCGTGGCAGAGCGCGGGGACTGAAGCTTTCTTT.

The chain couples TRBV9 to TRBJ2-7; no clear D. Per germline, CDR1 SGDLS and CDR2 YYNGEE. Trimming took 0 bases from V and 1 from J, leaving 14 bases between them. The CDR3 is 16 amino acids. The CDR3 spells CASSVAAGSGSYEQYF. The CDR3 DNA follows: TGTGCCAGCAGCGTAGCGGCAGGCTCCGGATCCTACGAGCAGTACTTC.

The rearrangement joins TRBV11-2 to TRBJ2-7, with 7 bases lining up with TRBD1. This CDR3 comprises 16 residues. Looked up from germline, CDR1 is SGHAT and CDR2 is FQNNGV. V lost 5 bases and J lost 1; bases outside the gene matches: 11. CDR3 in DNA: TGTGCCAGCAGCCCTTGGACAGGAGTCAATTCCTACGAGCAGTACTTC. Translated: CASSPWTGVNSYEQYF.

This sequence joins TRBV5-4 and TRBJ2-1, with D perhaps matching TRBD1 or TRBD2 (6 bases each). The CDR3 spans 14 residues. Germline CDR1 reads SGHNT; CDR2 reads YYREEE (reference sequence). The V and J ends lost 5 bases and 7 bases respectively, with 16 bases between them. The CDR3 region is CASREGGFWNEQFF. The CDR3 bases are TGTGCCAGCAGGGAGGGGGGCTTTTGGAATGAGCAGTTCTTC.

The chain links TRBV10-3 to TRBJ2-7, with D perhaps TRBD1 (8 bases). CDR1 and CDR2 from the germline V gene are ENHRY and SYGVKD. The length of the CDR3 is 12 residues. V was shortened by 10 bases and J by 4 bases, with 14 bases between the two germline ends. The CDR3 nucleotides read TGTGCCACCGGACAGGGAGGGTACGAGCAGTACTTC. Translation: CATGQGGYEQYF.

The DNA of the CDR3 is TGTGCCAGCAGTGCCGGGACTAGCGGGAGAGGGCAGTACTTC. It is translated as CASSAGTSGRGQYF. The V call is TRBV27, the J call TRBJ2-7; 14 bases map to TRBD2. J gave up 9 bases and V 5 bases, and 6 bases lay outside the gene matches. This CDR3 region has 14 residues. Germline V CDR1 and CDR2: MNHEY, SMNVEV (reference sequence).

V and J are TRBV28 and TRBJ2-2; possibly TRBD1 for D (6 bases). Germline V gene sequence: CDR1 MDHEN, CDR2 SYDVKM. V was clipped by 5 bases and J by 2 bases, with 15 bases between them. The CDR3 runs 16 residues. CDR3 in DNA: TGTGCCAGCAGTAAAACCGGGACACTAAACACCGGGGAGCTGTTTTTT. Protein: CASSKTGTLNTGELFF.

V gene TRBV5-1 combines with J gene TRBJ2-1; no clear D gene. The CDR3 is 13 amino acids. V was trimmed by 5 bases and J by 4 bases, leaving 10 bases between them. Germline-derived CDR1 and CDR2 are SGHRS and YFSETQ. The CDR3 reads CASRVSSYNEQFF. Written as DNA, the CDR3 is TGCGCCAGCAGAGTTAGCTCGTACAATGAGCAGTTCTTC.

The chain combines TRBV27 with TRBJ2-1, with 11 bases fitting TRBD2. There are 15 residues in the CDR3. Germline V gene lookup returns CDR1 MNHEY and CDR2 SMNVEV (reference sequence). V dropped 4 bases and J dropped 8; count of bases not matched to a gene: 7. CDR3 sequence: CASSSIAGGQDEQFF. CDR3 in DNA: TGTGCCAGCAGTTCCATAGCGGGAGGGCAGGATGAGCAGTTCTTC.

The J gene is TRBJ2-7, the V gene TRBV4-1; 7 nucleotides agree with TRBD2. V lost 3 bases to trimming and J lost 4 bases; unmatched junction nucleotides: 9. The CDR3 is made up of 15 amino acids. Germline lookup yields CDR1 MGHRA and CDR2 YSYEKL. The CDR3 nucleotides read TGCGCCAGCAGCCACTCTGCGGCGGGAGTTTACGAGCAGTACTTC. Amino acid sequence: CASSHSAAGVYEQYF.

The genes are TRBV29-1 and TRBJ2-7; TRBD1 matches at 10 bases. In germline, CDR1 is SQVTM, CDR2 ANQGSEA. V trimming: 5 bases; J trimming: 2 bases; junction bases outside the gene matches: 9. There are 15 residues in the CDR3. CDR3 DNA: TGCAGCGTTTACAACCGGGACAGGGGTGCCTACGAGCAGTACTTC. Its translation is CSVYNRDRGAYEQYF.

This CDR3 reads CASSPSRRNNEQFF. CDR3 nucleotide sequence: TGTGCCAGCAGCCCGTCGCGTAGAAACAATGAGCAGTTCTTC. The chain links TRBV5-5 to TRBJ2-1; D gene unclear. The germline V gene has CDR1 SGHKS and CDR2 YYEKEE (reference sequence). This CDR3 contains 14 residues. V lost 4 bases, J lost 5 bases, and 13 bases lay in between.

The J gene is TRBJ2-7, the V gene TRBV5-5; 7 bases line up with TRBD1. Germline CDR1 is SGHKS and CDR2 is YYEKEE (reference sequence). The CDR3 totals 14 residues. V lost 2 bases and J lost 1; bases outside the gene matches: 3. CDR3 protein: CASSLRQGSYEQYF. The CDR3, as DNA: TGTGCCAGCAGCTTAAGACAGGGATCCTACGAGCAGTACTTC.

Regarding this clone: Other DNA sequences within the sample encode an identical CDR3. CDR3 protein: CASSLTGGSYEQYF. In DNA, the CDR3 is TGTGCCAGCAGTCTAACAGGGGGATCCTACGAGCAGTACTTC. The chain carries TRBV27 and TRBJ2-7; 8 bases align to TRBD1. V lost 5 bases to trimming and J lost 1 base; unmatched junction nucleotides: 4. CDR3 length: 14 amino acids. The germline V gene encodes CDR1 MNHEY and CDR2 SMNVEV (reference sequence).